This TCR beta chain was profiled in a study of T-cell memory formation after mild COVID-19. Findings and limits, study-wide: Those CD4+ clones that contracted were mainly in CM and EM (CD8+ ones in EMRA).

This clonotype was counted between two and nine times. Its antigen is unknown. V gave up 4 bases and J gave up 2 bases, with 18 bases separating them. The CDR3 has 16 amino acids. Germline V gives CDR1 SGHRS, CDR2 YFSETQ. One entry per CDR3 protein results from TCRdb running MiXCR on the 5' RACE reads. There are just over 200,000 distinct CDR3 sequences in the sample; 9% to 10% occur only once, and around 3.3% lies in the top ten. The clonotype originates from a man in his late teens or twenties who had mild COVID-19 (a few samples of this study predate the infection). Cell type and time point are not known. Sequencing input: PBMCs or a T cell subset sorted from them (not recorded which). This chain uses TRBV5-1 with TRBJ1-1; D is perhaps TRBD1 (5 bases). CDR3 protein: CASSPQGRSLNTEAFF. The CDR3 DNA sequence: TGCGCCAGCAGCCCGCAGGGTCGGTCCCTCAACACTGAAGCTTTCTTT.